These 21 T cell receptor beta chains were sequenced from one sample in a study of blood T cells in healthy people across ages. The second PCR ran about 6 to 12 cycles with a sample-barcoded 5' primer and J-beta primers. One entry per CDR3 protein results from TCRdb running MiXCR on the 5' RACE reads. The profile covers hundreds of thousands of distinct CDR3 sequences, with 40% to 50% appearing a single time and 25% to 30% taken by the ten largest. The sample comprised blood. Receptors were obtained from a man at least 80 years old in good health.

This clonotype was recorded at least ten times. The chain joins TRBV7-2 to TRBJ1-1, with TRBD1 matching 9 bases. J lost 2 bases, V lost 7 bases, and 11 bases had no gene match. CDR1 is SGHTA and CDR2 is FQGNSA in the germline V gene. The CDR3 length is 16 residues. This CDR3 is CASIGTGKIVNTEAFF. The CDR3 DNA reads as TGTGCCAGCATCGGGACAGGGAAAATAGTTAACACTGAAGCTTTCTTT.

This clonotype was seen more than once but under ten times. V usage is TRBV7-9 and J usage is TRBJ2-5, with D perhaps being TRBD1 or TRBD2 (6 bases each). The J call may be faulty, since TRBJ2-7 better matches the DNA end. There are 14 residues in the CDR3. CDR1 and CDR2 (germline): SEHNR, FQNEAQ (reference sequence). The DNA for the CDR3 is TGTGCCAGCAGCCTAGGGGGGACGAACGACGAGCAGTACTTC. This gives the protein CASSLGGTNDEQYF.

This clonotype has only a few counts. This rearrangement joins TRBV12-3 or TRBV12-4 to TRBJ2-1; 8 nucleotides align to TRBD2. The CDR3 length is 14 residues. V was pared by 10 bases and J by 9 bases, with 14 bases of the junction left unmatched. This CDR3 reads CATGETGGPPEQFF. The CDR3, as DNA: TGTGCCACCGGGGAGACGGGGGGGCCTCCTGAGCAGTTCTTC.

V usage is TRBV27 and J usage is TRBJ1-2; 8 bases map to TRBD1. Germline V CDR1 and CDR2: MNHEY, SMNVEV (reference sequence). The CDR3 loop spans 14 amino acids. Trimming removed 8 bases from V and 2 bases from J; junction bases left unmatched: 7. The CDR3 spells CASALGTGNYGYTF. The CDR3 region has the DNA TGTGCCAGCGCTCTGGGGACAGGAAACTATGGCTACACCTTC.

This chain uses TRBV20-1 with TRBJ2-7; 8 bases map to TRBD2. V was pared by 3 bases and J by 2 bases, with 9 bases of the junction left unmatched. The CDR3 consists of 15 residues. CDR1 is DFQATT and CDR2 is SNEGSKA in the germline V gene (reference sequence). The CDR3 DNA reads TGCAGTGCTAGGAATCAGCGGGAGTTTGCCTACGAGCAGTACTTC. Translating gives CSARNQREFAYEQYF.

In this sample, this clonotype turned up a few times. The chain has TRBV7-2 and TRBJ2-7, with 7 bases matching TRBD1. This CDR3 comprises 15 residues. Looked up from germline, CDR1 is SGHTA and CDR2 is FQGNSA. With V trimmed by 3 bases and J by 2 bases, 7 bases remained unmatched. The CDR3 is CASSLFGTVTYEQYF. CDR3 nucleotide sequence: TGTGCCAGCAGCTTGTTTGGGACAGTTACCTACGAGCAGTACTTC.

The rearrangement links TRBV7-2 to TRBJ2-3; 8 bases are shared with TRBD2. The CDR3 runs 14 residues. The ends lost 0 bases at V and 9 bases at J; junction bases unmatched: 5. Germline V CDR1 and CDR2: SGHTA, FQGNSA. The CDR3, as DNA: TGTGCCAGCAGCTTAGCGGGGGAGCGGGGGACGCAGTATTTT. Translated: CASSLAGERGTQYF.

This clonotype was found a few times. The V call is TRBV6-2 or TRBV6-3, the J call TRBJ1-2, with TRBD1 matching over 7 bases. The V and J ends lost 5 bases and 2 bases, in that order; junction bases with no gene match: 2. CDR1 is MNHEY, CDR2 SVGEGT, per germline. CDR3 length: 13 amino acids. The CDR3 DNA reads as TGTGCCAGCAGTGACAGGGAAAACTATGGCTACACCTTC. Translation gives CASSDRENYGYTF.

The V and J genes are TRBV7-9 and TRBJ1-2, with TRBD1 matching over 7 bases. The germline V gene has CDR1 SEHNR and CDR2 FQNEAQ (reference sequence). The junction had 18 bases not matched to a gene; V was cut back by 5 bases and J by 0 bases. This CDR3 spans 19 amino acids. CDR3 amino acids: CASSGRGQQYRDTNYGYTF. CDR3 nucleotides: TGTGCCAGCAGCGGAAGGGGGCAACAATATAGGGATACTAACTATGGCTACACCTTC.

This clonotype was seen ten or more times. CDR3 coding DNA: TGCGCCAGCAGCTTGGGGGACTCACCTCCGGATACGCAGTATTTT. This gives the protein CASSLGDSPPDTQYF. The gene calls are TRBV5-1 and TRBJ2-3; D is perhaps TRBD2 (6 bases). Germline-derived CDR1 and CDR2 are SGHRS and YFSETQ. V was trimmed by 0 bases and J by 6 bases, leaving 14 bases between them. The CDR3 runs 15 residues.

This clonotype has more than one count but fewer than ten. The V call is TRBV25-1, the J call TRBJ2-5; no clear D gene. The CDR3 runs 14 residues. The germline CDR1 and CDR2 sequences are MGHDK and SYGVNS. Trimming left V 4 bases short and J 2 bases short, with 11 bases between. CDR3 bases: TGTGCCAGCAGTGTATGGAGCGAACAAGAGACCCAGTACTTC. This codes for CASSVWSEQETQYF.

V gene TRBV20-1 combines with J gene TRBJ2-1, with 7 bases fitting TRBD2. The CDR3 is made up of 16 amino acids. Germline V CDR1 and CDR2: DFQATT, SNEGSKA (reference sequence). The trim removed 6 bases at V and 7 bases at J, leaving 18 bases unmatched. The CDR3 spells CSAQVWGGGPENEQFF. Written as DNA, the CDR3 is TGCAGTGCCCAAGTGTGGGGGGGAGGGCCAGAAAATGAGCAGTTCTTC.

The chain has TRBV5-1 and TRBJ1-6; D unresolved. This CDR3 comprises 15 residues. Trimming took off 1 base at V and 5 bases at J, with 10 bases between the two ends. Germline values: CDR1 SGHRS, CDR2 YFSETQ. CDR3 sequence: CASSLHDMDNSPLHF. Written as DNA, the CDR3 is TGCGCCAGCAGCTTGCACGACATGGATAATTCACCCCTCCACTTT.

This clonotype was observed many times. The chain recombines TRBV4-3 with TRBJ2-1, with no clear D. With 0 bases removed from V and 6 bases from J, the gap between germline ends came to 9 bases. CDR1 and CDR2 from the germline V gene are LGHNA and YSLEER. This CDR3 region has 14 residues. DNA of the CDR3: TGCGCCAGCAGCCAAGATATTAGCACCAATGAGCAGTTCTTC. Protein: CASSQDISTNEQFF.

The rearrangement joins TRBV6-1 to TRBJ2-3; D perhaps matches TRBD1 (6 bases). CDR3 length: 14 residues. Between the trimmed V and J ends, which lost 8 bases and 2 bases, there was a span of 14 bases. Germline V lookup: CDR1 MNHNS, CDR2 SASEGT. Here the CDR3 DNA reads TGTGCCAGCGCCCCAAGGACAGTCACAGATACGCAGTATTTT. This gives the protein CASAPRTVTDTQYF.

The genes are TRBV6-2 or TRBV6-3 and TRBJ2-7; TRBD1 aligns across 9 bases. Per germline, CDR1 MNHEY and CDR2 SVGEGT. The CDR3 has 19 residues. V shed 2 bases and J 0 bases; nucleotides not matched to a gene: 14. The CDR3 reads CASSYGAGTGRSSSYEQYF. CDR3 in DNA: TGTGCCAGCAGTTACGGAGCCGGGACAGGGCGCTCCAGCTCCTACGAGCAGTACTTC.

V usage is TRBV10-2 and J usage is TRBJ2-1; 13 bases match TRBD2. The germline V gene has CDR1 WSHSY and CDR2 SAAADI. V was clipped by 6 bases and J by 2 bases; unmatched bases: 10. The CDR3 has 18 residues. The CDR3 loop reads CASRGTSGARGPYNEQFF. In DNA, the CDR3 is TGCGCCAGCAGGGGGACTAGCGGGGCCCGGGGGCCCTACAATGAGCAGTTCTTC.

J is TRBJ1-1 and V is TRBV29-1; D not certain. This CDR3 has 13 amino acids. The V and J ends lost 5 bases and 1 base respectively, with 11 bases between them. Germline CDR1 reads SQVTM; CDR2 reads ANQGSEA. CDR3 nucleotide sequence: TGCAGCGTTATCATCGGCTCGAACACTGAAGCTTTCTTT. Its protein is CSVIIGSNTEAFF.

In its sample, this clonotype was seen a few times. V and J are TRBV12-3 or TRBV12-4 and TRBJ2-3, with D possibly being TRBD2 (5 bases). Between the trimmed V and J ends, which lost 4 bases and 5 bases, there was a span of 10 bases. The length of the CDR3 is 13 residues. CDR3 in amino acids: CASSSTGLDTQYF. DNA of the CDR3: TGTGCCAGCAGTTCCACGGGATTAGATACGCAGTATTTT.

DNA for the CDR3: TGCGCCAGCAGCCCCCGGGACCAAAATTCACCCCTCCACTTT. It encodes CASSPRDQNSPLHF. The V call is TRBV4-3, the J call TRBJ1-6, with D perhaps matching TRBD1 (5 bases). The CDR3 runs to 14 residues. Trimming removed 4 bases from V and 7 bases from J, with 11 bases in between. Germline V gene data show CDR1 as LGHNA and CDR2 as YSLEER.

The CDR3 DNA is TGTGCCACCAGCAGAGACGGCGGGGGTGGCTACACCTTC. Protein product: CATSRDGGGGYTF. This chain links TRBV15 with TRBJ1-2; D may be TRBD1 (5 bases). Looked up from germline, CDR1 is LNHNV and CDR2 is YYDKDF (reference sequence). The CDR3 contains 13 residues. The V and J ends lost 0 bases and 7 bases respectively, with 9 bases between them.